The present T cell receptor beta chain was sequenced within a study of identical twins. Findings and limits, study-wide: Fewer insertions were carried by abundant cord blood beta clonotypes, but none was seen in memory repertoires. Out-of-frame TCR alpha sharing observed in monozygotic twins exceeded model estimates.

The CDR3 totals 17 residues. J was trimmed by 5 bases and V by 7 bases; bases with no gene match: 18. On this clonotype itself: Antigen: not known.

TCRdb re-called the 5' RACE reads through MiXCR, storing one row per CDR3 protein. The repertoire holds roughly 290,000 distinct CDR3 sequences, with roughly 9% as singletons. This sample also appeared in a second study, on yellow fever vaccine responses in identical twins. That source notes: Twins' vaccine T cell response reportedly gave the appearance of partial convergence and partial personalization.

Sequencing was performed on CD8+ T cells sorted from blood. This rearrangement joins TRBV12-3 or TRBV12-4 to TRBJ2-5, with 8 bases lining up with TRBD1. This clonotype was sampled from a young woman in good health. CDR3 loop: CASNNKPTGEKSETQYF. The CDR3 bases are TGTGCCAGCAACAACAAACCGACAGGGGAAAAAAGCGAGACCCAGTACTTC.